The 25 T cell receptor beta chains below come from one sample, sequenced in a study of Graves' ophthalmopathy and Graves' hyperthyroidism. Scientists amplified the TCR beta CDR3 regions from RNA transcripts. RT-PCR with HTBI primers came first, then second-round multiplex PCR. TCRdb passed the multiplex PCR reads through MiXCR, listing each CDR3 protein once. The table includes a few hundred thousand distinct CDR3 sequences, around 20% detected once. Sequencing was done on a sample of peripheral blood. These receptors were taken from a young woman with Graves' ophthalmopathy.

This clonotype was recorded many times. The CDR3 coding sequence is TGTGCCAGCAGCTTGGGAATAGGTCTTCGGGAGACCCAGTACTTC. This codes for CASSLGIGLRETQYF. The chain links TRBV7-2 to TRBJ2-5; D gene unclear. This CDR3 spans 15 amino acids. The germline V and J ends were trimmed by 3 bases and 5 bases, with 16 bases remaining between them. Germline CDR1 and CDR2: SGHTA and FQGNSA.

This clonotype showed up many times. The CDR3 sequence: CASAGFSSYEQYF. CDR3 sequence (DNA): TGTGCCAGCGCTGGCTTTTCCTCCTACGAGCAGTACTTC. The chain recombines TRBV11-1 with TRBJ2-7; no reliable D call. Germline V CDR1 and CDR2: SGHAT, FQDESV (reference sequence). The CDR3 is 13 residues long. V shed 8 bases and J shed 0 bases, with 11 bases lying between them.

This clonotype was found many times. An end of the junction does not agree with germline; a read error may underlie this. The rearrangement uses TRBV28 and TRBJ1-1; unclear D gene. CDR1 is MDHEN, CDR2 SYDVKM, per germline. This CDR3 is 11 amino acids long. The CDR3 reads CASSLNIEAFF. The CDR3, as DNA: TGTGCCAGCAGTCTGAACATTGAAGCTTTCTTT.

This clonotype was detected many times. V usage is TRBV9 and J usage is TRBJ2-2; 7 bases align to TRBD1. With 4 bases clipped from V and 5 bases from J, the junction kept 8 bases outside the gene matches. The germline V gene encodes CDR1 SGDLS and CDR2 YYNGEE. This CDR3 is built from 15 residues. Here the CDR3 reads CASSSGGMGTGELFF. The DNA of the CDR3 is TGTGCCAGCAGCTCAGGGGGAATGGGAACCGGGGAGCTGTTTTTT.

This clonotype was recorded at least ten times. The chain links TRBV7-3 to TRBJ2-5; 7 nucleotides match TRBD2. In germline, CDR1 is SGHTA, CDR2 FQGTGA. This CDR3 has 15 amino acids. Trimming removed 3 bases from V and 4 bases from J; junction bases left unmatched: 8. The DNA of the CDR3 is TGTGCCAGCAGCTTGAGCGGGACCCCAGCAGAGACCCAGTACTTC. This translates into CASSLSGTPAETQYF.

V is TRBV11-2 and J is TRBJ2-7; D possibly corresponds to TRBD2 (6 bases). Germline V gene data show CDR1 as SGHAT and CDR2 as FQNNGV. The CDR3 contains 16 residues. V was pared by 5 bases and J by 2 bases, with 19 bases between. CDR3 nucleotide sequence: TGTGCCAGCAGCCCGGGGCGGGACTCCCGGGCCTACGAGCAGTACTTC. Translation gives CASSPGRDSRAYEQYF.

This clonotype came up many times. The chain carries TRBV12-3 or TRBV12-4 and TRBJ1-1, with D possibly TRBD1 on 6 matching bases. Trimming cost V 4 bases and J 6 bases, with 12 bases left between them. CDR3 size: 13 residues. CDR3 in DNA: TGTGCCAGCAGTTCTACAGGGAGGGCTGAAGCTTTCTTT. It encodes CASSSTGRAEAFF.

This sequence joins TRBV6-1 and TRBJ1-1, with D perhaps TRBD1 (5 bases). The CDR3 is 12 residues long. Trimming shortened V by 11 bases and J by 1 base, and 11 bases separated the two germline ends. The germline V gene encodes CDR1 MNHNS and CDR2 SASEGT. This CDR3 is CAAAGTNTEAFF. Written as DNA, the CDR3 is TGTGCCGCGGCAGGGACGAACACTGAAGCTTTCTTT.

This clonotype was counted many times. The chain employs TRBV4-1 and TRBJ2-5; perhaps TRBD2 as D (5 bases). Between the trimmed V and J ends, which lost 1 base and 5 bases, there was a span of 14 bases. The germline gives CDR1 MGHRA, CDR2 YSYEKL. The CDR3 is 15 residues long. The CDR3 sequence: CASSQGSARMETQYF. In DNA, the CDR3 is TGCGCCAGCAGCCAAGGTAGCGCCAGGATGGAGACCCAGTACTTC.

This clonotype was observed many times. This sequence joins TRBV4-3 and TRBJ2-7, with D possibly TRBD1 on 6 matching bases. In germline, CDR1 is LGHNA, CDR2 YSLEER. V was trimmed by 0 bases and J by 5 bases, leaving 8 bases between them. The CDR3 sequence is 13 residues long. CDR3 region: CASSQEQGDEQYF. CDR3 nucleotide sequence: TGCGCCAGCAGCCAAGAACAGGGTGACGAGCAGTACTTC.

In this sample, this clonotype turned up many times. The V call is TRBV12-3 or TRBV12-4, the J call TRBJ1-3; possibly TRBD1 for D (5 bases). CDR3 length equals 17 residues. Trimming cost V 2 bases and J 4 bases, with 18 bases left between them. The CDR3 loop reads CASSLNRGGPRGNTIYF. CDR3 bases: TGTGCCAGCAGTTTAAACCGGGGCGGGCCGCGGGGAAACACCATATATTTT.

The table lists this clonotype with many counts. The gene calls are TRBV20-1 and TRBJ2-7; 8 bases match TRBD1. The CDR3 is 15 amino acids. CDR1 is DFQATT, CDR2 SNEGSKA, per germline (reference sequence). V lost 0 bases to trimming and J lost 2 bases; unmatched junction nucleotides: 6. The CDR3 protein is CSARDVDRGPYEQYF. The CDR3 DNA is TGCAGTGCTAGAGATGTAGACAGGGGCCCCTACGAGCAGTACTTC.

This clonotype was seen many times. CDR3 in DNA: TGTGCCAGCAGCTTAGTTATACGACGTGAAGCCAAAAACATTCAGTACTTC. This translates into CASSLVIRREAKNIQYF. The V call is TRBV7-9, the J call TRBJ2-4; no definite D call. V was pared by 1 base and J by 0 bases, with 13 bases between. CDR3 size: 17 residues. Germline CDR1 is SEHNR and CDR2 is FQNEAQ (reference sequence).

This clonotype was seen many times. The chain uses TRBV6-2 or TRBV6-3 and TRBJ2-4; D is ambiguous. The CDR3 length is 14 residues. V lost 9 bases and J 1 base, leaving 13 bases between the germline ends. Per the germline V gene, CDR1 is MNHEY and CDR2 is SVGEGT. CDR3 coding DNA: TGTGCCAGGACAAAACAGATGGCCAAAAACATTCAGTACTTC. Amino acids: CARTKQMAKNIQYF.

This clonotype was recorded many times. V usage is TRBV7-2 and J usage is TRBJ2-5; TRBD1 might be the D (5 bases). Germline CDR1 SGHTA, CDR2 FQGNSA. The CDR3 is 14 amino acids. The germline V and J ends were trimmed by 8 bases and 2 bases, with 15 bases remaining between them. CDR3 residues: CASSPSRGQETQYF. CDR3 sequence (DNA): TGTGCCAGCTCCCCGTCAAGGGGTCAAGAGACCCAGTACTTC.

This clonotype was observed a few times. Here the CDR3 reads CASSFPSGLGGELFF. DNA for the CDR3: TGTGCCAGCAGCTTTCCCTCCGGTTTAGGCGGGGAGCTGTTTTTT. V usage is TRBV7-9 and J usage is TRBJ2-2, with D unresolved. In germline, CDR1 is SEHNR, CDR2 FQNEAQ (reference sequence). Trimming stripped 3 bases from V and 7 bases from J, with 15 bases between. This CDR3 has 15 residues.

The table lists this clonotype with many counts. The chain links TRBV13 to TRBJ1-1; a weak D match, TRBD1 (6 bases). The CDR3 is 15 amino acids. The germline V gene has CDR1 PRHDT and CDR2 FYEKMQ (reference sequence). Trimming removed 4 bases at V and 1 base at J, with 13 bases between. In DNA form, the CDR3 reads TGTGCCAGCAGCTATAGGGCCAGGGGGAACACTGAAGCTTTCTTT. This sequence encodes CASSYRARGNTEAFF.

This clonotype appeared many times. The chain is built from TRBV7-9 and TRBJ2-7; D unclear. The V gene's germline CDR1 is SEHNR and CDR2 FQNEAQ (reference sequence). Trimming cost V 4 bases and J 6 bases, with 7 bases left between them. CDR3 length: 11 amino acids. The DNA of the CDR3 is TGTGCCAGCAGCTCTCAATCCGAGCAGTACTTC. This translates into CASSSQSEQYF.

This clonotype was observed many times. The chain joins TRBV2 to TRBJ2-7, with D perhaps TRBD2 (6 bases). This CDR3 is built from 14 residues. With 7 bases removed from V and 4 bases from J, the gap between germline ends came to 17 bases. Germline CDR1 reads SNHLY; CDR2 reads FYNNEI. The CDR3 loop reads CASKQRVTNYEQYF. CDR3 DNA: TGTGCCAGCAAGCAGCGGGTTACCAATTACGAGCAGTACTTC.

This clonotype was counted ten times or more. The chain couples TRBV11-2 to TRBJ1-5; D gene ambiguous. The CDR3 runs to 16 residues. Germline V gene sequence: CDR1 SGHAT, CDR2 FQNNGV. The V end lost 1 base, the J end lost 0 bases, and 10 bases lay between the germline ends. CDR3 amino acids: CASSLVAPASNQPQHF. For the CDR3, the DNA is TGTGCCAGCAGCTTAGTAGCCCCTGCTAGCAATCAGCCCCAGCATTTT.

There are many counts of this clonotype. This chain connects TRBV7-8 to TRBJ1-3; D possibly corresponds to TRBD1 (5 bases). Per germline, CDR1 SGHVS and CDR2 FQNEAQ. The CDR3 extends over 19 amino acids. The V end was cut by 0 bases, the J end by 0 bases, with 18 bases between. Written as DNA, the CDR3 is TGTGCCAGCAGCTTAGCGGGGGGAGATGGCAGGACCTCTGGAAACACCATATATTTT. It is translated as CASSLAGGDGRTSGNTIYF.

This clonotype was picked up many times. The rearrangement joins TRBV7-2 to TRBJ1-2, with 7 positions matching TRBD1. The CDR3 consists of 14 residues. Germline V lookup: CDR1 SGHTA, CDR2 FQGNSA. V gave up 3 bases and J gave up 4 bases; unmatched junction bases: 5. The CDR3: CASSFWTGGYGYTF. In DNA form, the CDR3 reads TGTGCCAGCAGCTTCTGGACAGGCGGCTATGGCTACACCTTC. The variable domain in full, with the rest retrieved from reference TRBV7-2 and TRBJ1-2, is GAGVSQSPSNKVTEKGKDVELRCDPISGHTALYWYRQSLGQGLEFLIYFQGNSAPDKSGLPSDRFSAERTGGSVSTLTIQRTQQEDSAVYLCASSFWTGGYGYTFGSGTRLTVV.

This clonotype was seen many times. This rearrangement joins TRBV20-1 to TRBJ2-7, with 8 bases fitting TRBD2. The CDR3 totals 17 residues. Germline CDR1 is DFQATT and CDR2 is SNEGSKA (reference sequence). The J segment lost 3 bases and the V segment lost 3 bases, leaving 16 bases of the junction unmatched. The CDR3 reads CSASRPGGGLAVYEQYF. The CDR3 DNA follows: TGCAGTGCTAGTAGGCCCGGGGGGGGGCTAGCGGTCTACGAGCAGTACTTC.

This clonotype was seen ten or more times. This chain's CDR3 is CASNAQGNTEAFF. CDR3 bases: TGTGCCAGCAACGCACAGGGGAACACTGAAGCTTTCTTT. The gene calls are TRBV28 and TRBJ1-1, with a tentative D call TRBD1 (6 bases). V was pared by 7 bases and J by 1 base, with 10 bases between. This CDR3 has 13 residues. Per the germline V gene, CDR1 is MDHEN and CDR2 is SYDVKM. The variable domain in full, completed from reference TRBV28 and TRBJ1-1, reads DVKVTQSSRYLVKRTGEKVFLECVQDMDHENMFWYRQDPGLGLRLIYFSYDVKMKEKGDIPEGYSVSREKKERFSLILESASTNQTSMYLCASNAQGNTEAFFGQGTRLTVV.

This chain joins TRBV30 and TRBJ1-1, with D uncertain. The germline V gene encodes CDR1 GTSNPN and CDR2 SVGIG (reference sequence). V was shortened by 4 bases and J by 0 bases, with 9 bases between the two germline ends. The CDR3 runs 13 residues. CDR3 sequence (DNA): TGTGCCTGGAAAATGGACTTGAACACTGAAGCTTTCTTT. This encodes CAWKMDLNTEAFF.